The 16 T cell receptor beta chains listed next were all sequenced from one sample in a study of cytomegalovirus exposure and HLA in healthy donors. The PCR employed 60 Vbeta primers together with 13 Jbeta primers. Libraries were prepared by immunoSEQ multiplex PCR; TCRdb keeps only in-frame clonotypes and omits some of them. This table has around 120,000 clones, around 72% appearing once. Sequences were obtained from PBMCs. Receptors originate from a woman aged 45-65 years in good health and CMV-seropositive.

The chain uses TRBV5-1 and TRBJ1-1; D is ambiguous. Germline lookup yields CDR1 SGHRS and CDR2 YFSETQ. The germline V and J ends were trimmed by 0 bases and 1 base, with 10 bases remaining between them. CDR3 length equals 15 residues. In DNA, the CDR3 is TGCGCCAGCAGCTTGGCCGGACTGACGAACACTGAAGCTTTCTTT. This sequence encodes CASSLAGLTNTEAFF.

In this sample, this clone turned up a few times. V usage is TRBV7-8 and J usage is TRBJ2-5; the D is unclear. The germline gives CDR1 SGHVS, CDR2 FQNEAQ. V gave up 1 base and J gave up 1 base, with 7 bases separating them. The CDR3 length is 14 residues. The CDR3 sequence: CASSLGRFQETQYF. CDR3 DNA: TGTGCCAGCAGCTTAGGCCGGTTCCAAGAGACCCAGTACTTC.

This clone was detected a few times. J is TRBJ2-3 and V is TRBV7-2; TRBD2 agrees at 10 bases. The length of the CDR3 is 15 residues. Per the germline V gene, CDR1 is SGHTA and CDR2 is FQGNSA. V trimming: 3 bases; J trimming: 5 bases; junction bases outside the gene matches: 5. CDR3 amino acids: CASSLSGGAGDTQYF. The CDR3 region has the DNA TGTGCCAGCAGCTTGAGCGGGGGGGCAGGAGATACGCAGTATTTT.

This chain uses TRBV27 with TRBJ2-1; 11 bases are shared with TRBD2. Per germline, CDR1 MNHEY and CDR2 SMNVEV (reference sequence). This CDR3 is 16 amino acids long. Trimming at V came to 2 bases and at J to 4 bases, leaving 4 bases not matched to a gene. The CDR3 nucleotides read TGTGCCAGCAGTTTAATAGGGACTAGCGGTTACAATGAGCAGTTCTTC. It specifies CASSLIGTSGYNEQFF.

The V gene is TRBV25-1, the J gene TRBJ2-5; D is perhaps TRBD2 (7 bases). V was shortened by 6 bases and J by 4 bases, with 24 bases between the two germline ends. The CDR3 runs 17 residues. Germline V lookup: CDR1 MGHDK, CDR2 SYGVNS. The CDR3 DNA follows: TGTGCCAGCAGCCTTAACAAGGGGGGGAGAGGGGTAGAGACCCAGTACTTC. This encodes CASSLNKGGRGVETQYF. The entire variable domain, with the rest obtained from reference TRBV25-1 and TRBJ2-5, is as follows: EADIYQTPRYLVIGTGKKITLECSQTMGHDKMYWYQQDPGMELHLIHYSYGVNSTEKGDLSSESTVSRIRTEHFPLTLESARPSHTSQYLCASSLNKGGRGVETQYFGPGTRLLVL.

The chain is built from TRBV5-1 and TRBJ1-6; D is unclear. V shed 4 bases and J shed 4 bases, with 12 bases lying between them. Germline CDR1 is SGHRS and CDR2 is YFSETQ. The CDR3 runs 15 residues. The CDR3 here is CASSLLGNYNSPLHF. Written as DNA, the CDR3 is TGCGCCAGCAGCCTCCTCGGGAATTATAATTCACCCCTCCACTTT.

This chain links TRBV5-4 with TRBJ2-7, with 7 bases matching TRBD1. The V segment lost 0 bases and the J segment 3 bases; nucleotides outside the gene matches: 6. This CDR3 contains 15 residues. Germline V gives CDR1 SGHNT, CDR2 YYREEE (reference sequence). The CDR3 sequence: CASSLEDRPYYEQYF. CDR3 coding DNA: TGTGCCAGCAGCTTGGAGGACAGGCCCTACTACGAGCAGTACTTC.

J is TRBJ2-7 and V is TRBV4-1, with D possibly TRBD1 on 6 matching bases. There are 18 residues in the CDR3. Germline V gene sequence: CDR1 MGHRA, CDR2 YSYEKL. V shed 4 bases and J shed 2 bases, with 24 bases lying between them. This CDR3 reads CASSRYLTDRTLTYEQYF. CDR3 DNA: TGCGCCAGCAGCCGATACCTTACCGACAGGACCCTCACCTACGAGCAGTACTTC.

The table lists this clone with a few counts. The rearrangement links TRBV30 to TRBJ2-7; D might be TRBD1 (6 bases). Germline assignment: CDR1 GTSNPN and CDR2 SVGIG (reference sequence). V was trimmed by 3 bases and J by 6 bases, leaving 15 bases between them. CDR3 length: 13 amino acids. CDR3 sequence: CAWRKVPTGEQYF. The CDR3 DNA is TGTGCCTGGAGAAAGGTACCGACAGGCGAGCAGTACTTC.

The gene calls are TRBV19 and TRBJ1-2; 7 bases align to TRBD1. The CDR3 loop spans 17 amino acids. With 0 bases clipped from V and 6 bases from J, the junction kept 13 bases outside the gene matches. Germline loops: CDR1 LNHDA, CDR2 SQIVND (reference sequence). This chain's CDR3 is CASSIDPGTDLLNGYTF. As DNA, the CDR3 is TGTGCCAGTAGTATAGATCCGGGGACAGACCTGTTAAATGGCTACACCTTC. Full variable domain (outside the CDR3, taken from reference TRBV19 and TRBJ1-2): DGGITQSPKYLFRKEGQNVTLSCEQNLNHDAMYWYRQDPGQGLRLIYYSQIVNDFQKGDIAEGYSVSREKKESFPLTVTSAQKNPTAFYLCASSIDPGTDLLNGYTFGSGTRLTVV.

This chain uses TRBV29-1 with TRBJ1-1, with D tentatively TRBD1 (6 bases). The V end was cut by 5 bases, the J end by 5 bases, with 9 bases between. This CDR3 is 11 amino acids long. Per germline, CDR1 SQVTM and CDR2 ANQGSEA. This chain's CDR3 is CSVTGRTEAFF. The CDR3 nucleotides read TGCAGCGTTACAGGGCGGACTGAAGCTTTCTTT.

In this sample, this clone turned up a few times. The gene calls are TRBV9 and TRBJ1-1; weak D call: TRBD1 (5 bases). Germline CDR1 is SGDLS and CDR2 is YYNGEE. V gave up 3 bases and J gave up 1 base, with 10 bases separating them. This CDR3 has 14 amino acids. In nucleotides, the CDR3 is TGTGCCAGCAGCGAAGGGGTAGGGAACACTGAAGCTTTCTTT. Its protein is CASSEGVGNTEAFF.

V usage is TRBV6-6 and J usage is TRBJ2-7, with a possible D match to TRBD2 (6 bases). The CDR3 loop spans 16 amino acids. V lost 0 bases and J lost 0, with 12 bases in between. CDR1 is MNHNY and CDR2 is SVGAGI in the germline V gene (reference sequence). The DNA for the CDR3 is TGTGCCAGCAGTTACTCGATAGGGACTCCCTCCTACGAGCAGTACTTC. It translates to CASSYSIGTPSYEQYF.

The rearrangement uses TRBV15 and TRBJ2-1; TRBD2 matches 7 bases. Germline V gene lookup returns CDR1 LNHNV and CDR2 YYDKDF (reference sequence). J gave up 7 bases and V 4 bases, and 10 bases lay outside the gene matches. This CDR3 is 15 amino acids long. CDR3 in amino acids: CATSTTGGSGNEQFF. The CDR3 DNA follows: TGTGCCACCAGCACAACGGGGGGTAGCGGGAATGAGCAGTTCTTC. The full variable domain, in which reference TRBV15 and TRBJ2-1 provide the parts outside the CDR3, is DAMVIQNPRYQVTQFGKPVTLSCSQTLNHNVMYWYQQKSSQAPKLLFHYYDKDFNNEADTPDNFQSRRPNTSFCFLDIRSPGLGDTAMYLCATSTTGGSGNEQFFGPGTRLTVL.

The V call is TRBV9, the J call TRBJ1-5; TRBD1 agrees at 8 bases. Germline V gene lookup returns CDR1 SGDLS and CDR2 YYNGEE. The CDR3 is 15 amino acids. V lost 4 bases to trimming and J lost 4 bases; unmatched junction nucleotides: 7. The CDR3 region has the DNA TGTGCCAGCAGCCCCTCAGGGGGCGTGAATCAGCCCCAGCATTTT. This gives the protein CASSPSGGVNQPQHF.

This clone was seen a single time. The chain is built from TRBV19 and TRBJ2-4; 7 bases align to TRBD1. V lost 5 bases and J lost 3; bases outside the gene matches: 1. The CDR3 consists of 13 residues. Looked up from germline, CDR1 is LNHDA and CDR2 is SQIVND (reference sequence). CDR3 region: CASSSGGKNIQYF. The CDR3 nucleotides read TGTGCCAGTAGTTCAGGGGGCAAAAACATTCAGTACTTC.